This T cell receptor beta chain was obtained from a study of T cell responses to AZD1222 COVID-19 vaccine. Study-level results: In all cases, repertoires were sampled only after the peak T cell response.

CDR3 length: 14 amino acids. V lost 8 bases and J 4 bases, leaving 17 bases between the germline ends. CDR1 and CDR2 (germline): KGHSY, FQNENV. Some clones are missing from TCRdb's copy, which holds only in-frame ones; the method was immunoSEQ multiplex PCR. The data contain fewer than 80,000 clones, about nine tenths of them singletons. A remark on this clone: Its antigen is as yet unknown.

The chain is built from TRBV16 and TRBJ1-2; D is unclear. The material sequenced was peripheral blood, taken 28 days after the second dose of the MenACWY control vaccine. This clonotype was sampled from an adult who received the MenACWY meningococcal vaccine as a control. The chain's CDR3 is CASVPFQSGYGYTF. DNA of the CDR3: TGTGCCAGCGTCCCCTTCCAGAGCGGCTATGGCTACACCTTC.